Listed here are 30 T cell receptor beta chains from one sample, sequenced in a study of identical twins. MiXCR, run by TCRdb on the 5' RACE reads, gives a single entry per CDR3 protein. In the table there are some 790,000 distinct CDR3 sequences, roughly 18% of which are singletons. This same sample was also taken into another study, of T cells expressing NK-cell markers.

The sample comprised PBMCs. Receptors originate from a woman aged 18-35 years in good health.

The genes are TRBV5-1 and TRBJ2-2; a weak D match, TRBD2 (6 bases). The ends were cut back, 0 bases at V and 5 bases at J, with 8 bases in the middle. CDR1 and CDR2 (germline): SGHRS, YFSETQ. CDR3 length: 14 residues. CDR3 DNA sequence: TGCGCCAGCAGCTTGGCTCTAGCGACCGGGGAGCTGTTTTTT. Amino acids: CASSLALATGELFF.

The chain carries TRBV20-1 and TRBJ2-3; 9 positions agree with TRBD2. The V gene end was trimmed by 5 bases and the J gene end by 7 bases; junction bases not matched to a gene: 7. Germline V gives CDR1 DFQATT, CDR2 SNEGSKA (reference sequence). This CDR3 has 13 residues. The CDR3 bases are TGCAGTGCTGGGGGGACTAGCCTAAATACGCAGTATTTT. Its translation: CSAGGTSLNTQYF.

This clonotype was counted ten times or more. V gene TRBV20-1 combines with J gene TRBJ2-7, with 8 bases lining up with TRBD1. The CDR3 loop spans 14 amino acids. V lost 6 bases, J lost 2 bases, and 9 bases stayed unmatched. Germline CDR1 and CDR2: DFQATT and SNEGSKA (reference sequence). This CDR3 is CSAPSPDRAYEQYF. The CDR3 nucleotides are TGCAGTGCCCCATCCCCGGACAGGGCCTACGAGCAGTACTTC.

This chain joins TRBV15 and TRBJ2-3; D is uncertain. This CDR3 has 13 residues. Between the trimmed V and J ends, which lost 2 bases and 5 bases, there was a span of 8 bases. Germline V lookup: CDR1 LNHNV, CDR2 YYDKDF (reference sequence). The CDR3 sequence is CATSRPPGDTQYF. CDR3 DNA: TGTGCCACCAGCAGACCCCCGGGAGATACGCAGTATTTT.

The chain links TRBV3-1 to TRBJ2-5; D is possibly TRBD1 or TRBD2 (5 bases each). Per germline, CDR1 LGHDT and CDR2 YNNKEL (reference sequence). V was cut by 2 bases and J by 4 bases, with 11 bases left in between. This CDR3 has 14 residues. CDR3 sequence reads: CASSQPGRGETQYF. CDR3 coding DNA: TGTGCCAGCAGCCAACCGGGAAGGGGAGAGACCCAGTACTTC.

V gene TRBV7-9 combines with J gene TRBJ1-4; 8 bases match TRBD1. The CDR3 loop spans 14 amino acids. In germline, CDR1 is SEHNR, CDR2 FQNEAQ (reference sequence). CDR3 DNA: TGTGCAACCGGACAGGGTTCTATGAGAGGCAGACTGTTTTTT. Residues: CATGQGSMRGRLFF. The entire variable domain, with the rest obtained from reference TRBV7-9 and TRBJ1-4, is as follows: DTGVSQNPRHKITKRGQNVTFRCDPISEHNRLYWYRQTLGQGPEFLTYFQNEAQLEKSRLLSDRFSAERPKGSFSTLEIQRTEQGDSAMYLCATGQGSMRGRLFFGSGTQLSVL.

The table lists this clonotype with a few counts. The chain has TRBV12-3 or TRBV12-4 and TRBJ1-2, with 7 bases that match TRBD1. The CDR3 totals 15 residues. V dropped 3 bases and J dropped 4; count of bases not matched to a gene: 8. CDR3: CASSLGTGVGYGYTF. In DNA form, the CDR3 reads TGTGCCAGCAGTTTGGGAACAGGGGTGGGCTATGGCTACACCTTC.

This clonotype was seen a few times. This CDR3 reads CASSQGGLGALGKNIQYF. The DNA of the CDR3 is TGTGCCAGCAGCCAAGGGGGACTAGGCGCTTTAGGGAAAAACATTCAGTACTTC. This chain uses TRBV4-2 with TRBJ2-4; the match to TRBD2 covers 8 bases. V gave up 1 base and J gave up 4 bases; unmatched junction bases: 12. The CDR3 is made up of 18 amino acids. Germline values: CDR1 LGHNA, CDR2 YNFKEQ.

The sample holds a few counts of this clonotype. The J gene is TRBJ2-2, the V gene TRBV4-3, with D perhaps assigned TRBD1 or TRBD2 (5 bases each). V lost 1 base and J lost 5, with 11 bases in between. Germline V gene data show CDR1 as LGHNA and CDR2 as YSLEER. The CDR3 extends over 15 amino acids. In nucleotides, the CDR3 is TGCGCCAGCAGCCAAGCAGGGCGGGTAACCGGGGAGCTGTTTTTT. This encodes CASSQAGRVTGELFF.

This clonotype was found a few times. This chain connects TRBV25-1 to TRBJ2-7; tentatively, D is TRBD2 (5 bases). This CDR3 has 17 amino acids. The ends were cut back, 5 bases at V and 2 bases at J, with 22 bases in the middle. Germline V gene lookup returns CDR1 MGHDK and CDR2 SYGVNS. CDR3: CASSRLPNRGRPYEQYF. DNA of the CDR3: TGTGCCAGCAGTAGGTTACCTAACCGGGGTCGTCCCTACGAGCAGTACTTC.

The sample holds a few counts of this clonotype. The genes are TRBV6-2 or TRBV6-3 and TRBJ2-3, with unresolved D. CDR1 is MNHEY and CDR2 is SVGEGT in the germline V gene. Trimming stripped 11 bases from V and 0 bases from J, with 12 bases between. The CDR3 length is 13 residues. This CDR3 reads CAGRESSTDTQYF. The CDR3 nucleotides read TGTGCCGGACGAGAATCTAGCACAGATACGCAGTATTTT.

This clonotype was counted only a few times. The J gene is TRBJ2-7, the V gene TRBV5-1; unclear D gene. The germline V gene has CDR1 SGHRS and CDR2 YFSETQ. V lost 1 base, J lost 2 bases, and 7 bases lay in between. The CDR3 has 13 residues. DNA of the CDR3: TGCGCCAGCAGCTTGTCAGATGCCTACGAGCAGTACTTC. Its translation: CASSLSDAYEQYF.

A few counts support this clonotype. The rearrangement uses TRBV15 and TRBJ1-3, with unresolved D. The germline V gene has CDR1 LNHNV and CDR2 YYDKDF (reference sequence). V lost 1 base and J 9 bases, leaving 16 bases between the germline ends. The length of the CDR3 is 15 residues. The DNA for the CDR3 is TGTGCCACCAGCAGAGCCCCCAGCAGGTCAGCCACCATATATTTT. Protein sequence: CATSRAPSRSATIYF. Full variable domain (rest looked up from reference TRBV15 and TRBJ1-3): DAMVIQNPRYQVTQFGKPVTLSCSQTLNHNVMYWYQQKSSQAPKLLFHYYDKDFNNEADTPDNFQSRRPNTSFCFLDIRSPGLGDTAMYLCATSRAPSRSATIYFGEGSWLTVV.

This clonotype has only a few counts. V gene TRBV12-3 or TRBV12-4 combines with J gene TRBJ2-3, with D perhaps TRBD1 (6 bases). Trimming left V 8 bases short and J 5 bases short, with 14 bases between. The CDR3 consists of 13 residues. The CDR3 protein is CASLPQGLDTQYF. Here the CDR3 DNA reads TGTGCCAGCCTACCCCAGGGGTTAGATACGCAGTATTTT.

V gene TRBV2 combines with J gene TRBJ1-1, with no clear D. Germline lookup yields CDR1 SNHLY and CDR2 FYNNEI. V was pared by 7 bases and J by 6 bases, with 12 bases between. The CDR3 is 12 residues long. CDR3 DNA sequence: TGTGCCAGCACCGCCGACACCCCTGAAGCTTTCTTT. Its translation is CASTADTPEAFF. Full variable domain (missing parts from reference TRBV2 and TRBJ1-1): EPEVTQTPSHQVTQMGQEVILRCVPISNHLYFYWYRQILGQKVEFLVSFYNNEISEKSEIFDDQFSVERPDGSNFTLKIRSTKLEDSAMYFCASTADTPEAFFGQGTRLTVV.

The CDR3 DNA follows: TGTGCCAGCAGCTTGGAGGACTATTACTACGAGCAGTACTTC. Its protein product is CASSLEDYYYEQYF. The chain links TRBV5-5 to TRBJ2-7; D is possibly TRBD2 (6 bases). CDR3 length: 14 amino acids. V was cut by 0 bases and J by 3 bases, with 10 bases left in between. Germline V gene data show CDR1 as SGHKS and CDR2 as YYEKEE (reference sequence).

The sample holds a few counts of this clonotype. The chain joins TRBV20-1 to TRBJ2-2; D ambiguous. Deletions cut 4 bases from V and 6 bases from J, with 6 bases between. In germline, CDR1 is DFQATT, CDR2 SNEGSKA (reference sequence). The CDR3 runs 11 residues. The CDR3 loop is CSATLAGELFF. The CDR3 DNA follows: TGCAGTGCTACCCTTGCCGGGGAGCTGTTTTTT.

The table lists this clonotype with a few counts. The chain employs TRBV7-2 and TRBJ1-2; 8 bases match TRBD1. V lost 1 base and J lost 5; bases outside the gene matches: 12. This CDR3 is built from 17 residues. The germline gives CDR1 SGHTA, CDR2 FQGNSA. The chain's CDR3 is CASSLGTGMTPRYGYTF. The CDR3 DNA is TGTGCCAGCAGCTTAGGGACAGGGATGACTCCCCGATATGGCTACACCTTC.

The rearrangement uses TRBV6-1 and TRBJ1-1; D is unclear. This CDR3 comprises 12 residues. V lost 0 bases and J 1 base, leaving 0 bases between the germline ends. The germline gives CDR1 MNHNS, CDR2 SASEGT. CDR3 loop: CASSEANTEAFF. As DNA, the CDR3 is TGTGCCAGCAGTGAAGCGAACACTGAAGCTTTCTTT.

The chain has TRBV20-1 and TRBJ2-4; 13 nucleotides agree with TRBD2. Germline loops: CDR1 DFQATT, CDR2 SNEGSKA (reference sequence). The V and J ends lost 3 bases and 2 bases, in that order; junction bases with no gene match: 4. The CDR3 runs to 16 residues. CDR3 loop: CSASSGTSGTKNIQYF. DNA for the CDR3: TGCAGTGCTAGCTCCGGGACTAGCGGGACCAAAAACATTCAGTACTTC.

In this sample, this clonotype turned up a few times. V usage is TRBV20-1 and J usage is TRBJ2-3; no reliable D call. Germline CDR1 DFQATT, CDR2 SNEGSKA (reference sequence). The CDR3 loop spans 12 amino acids. With 3 bases removed from V and 6 bases from J, the gap between germline ends came to 10 bases. The CDR3 bases are TGCAGTGCTAGTCGACTTTCGGATACGCAGTATTTT. Amino acid sequence: CSASRLSDTQYF.

This clonotype was found a few times. V is TRBV20-1 and J is TRBJ2-5; D is unclear. The CDR3 is 14 amino acids. Germline assignment: CDR1 DFQATT and CDR2 SNEGSKA (reference sequence). Trimming stripped 0 bases from V and 1 base from J, with 9 bases between. CDR3 sequence reads: CSARDRAGQETQYF. DNA for the CDR3: TGCAGTGCTAGAGATAGGGCCGGCCAAGAGACCCAGTACTTC.

This clonotype was picked up many times. The chain recombines TRBV6-5 with TRBJ2-3, with D maybe TRBD2 (5 bases). The germline V and J ends were trimmed by 4 bases and 3 bases, with 17 bases remaining between them. There are 16 residues in the CDR3. CDR1 MNHEY and CDR2 SVGAGI come from the germline V gene. The CDR3 reads CASSWGRSALTDTQYF. CDR3 DNA sequence: TGTGCCAGCAGTTGGGGTCGTAGCGCACTAACAGATACGCAGTATTTT.

About this clonotype: Sequence at one end of the junction differs from germline and may be a read error. The chain employs TRBV7-8 and TRBJ2-3; the D gene is possibly TRBD1 (6 bases). The CDR3 length is 14 residues. CDR1 SGHVS and CDR2 FQNEAQ come from the germline V gene. This CDR3 is CASSFQGITNTQYF. For the CDR3, the DNA is TGTGCCAGCAGTTTTCAGGGGATAACAAATACCCAGTATTTT.

There are many counts of this clonotype. The rearrangement uses TRBV29-1 and TRBJ2-1; D perhaps matches TRBD2 (5 bases). Trimming took 4 bases from V and 7 from J, leaving 14 bases between them. The CDR3 extends over 13 amino acids. CDR1 SQVTM and CDR2 ANQGSEA come from the germline V gene. The CDR3 sequence is CSVAAVGMNEQFF. The CDR3 DNA is TGCAGCGTTGCGGCCGTCGGGATGAATGAGCAGTTCTTC.

The chain has TRBV7-9 and TRBJ2-3, with 10 positions matching TRBD2. The CDR3 runs 16 residues. The V and J ends lost 4 bases and 0 bases, in that order; junction bases with no gene match: 4. The germline V gene has CDR1 SEHNR and CDR2 FQNEAQ (reference sequence). The CDR3 loop is CASSSGLAVSTDTQYF. CDR3 nucleotide sequence: TGTGCCAGCAGCTCCGGACTAGCGGTTAGCACAGATACGCAGTATTTT. Combining the CDR3 with reference TRBV7-9 and TRBJ2-3 gives the whole variable domain DTGVSQNPRHKITKRGQNVTFRCDPISEHNRLYWYRQTLGQGPEFLTYFQNEAQLEKSRLLSDRFSAERPKGSFSTLEIQRTEQGDSAMYLCASSSGLAVSTDTQYFGPGTRLTVL.

There are a few counts of this clonotype. The chain joins TRBV19 to TRBJ2-7; TRBD2 aligns across 9 bases. The V gene end was trimmed by 2 bases and the J gene end by 2 bases; junction bases not matched to a gene: 10. CDR3 length: 17 residues. Germline V gene lookup returns CDR1 LNHDA and CDR2 SQIVND (reference sequence). The CDR3 loop is CASSISPLSGRTYEQYF. The CDR3 DNA is TGTGCCAGTAGTATAAGCCCCCTCAGCGGGAGGACCTACGAGCAGTACTTC.

This clonotype occurred many times. This chain links TRBV6-1 with TRBJ2-3; D gene uncertain. CDR1 MNHNS and CDR2 SASEGT come from the germline V gene. CDR3 size: 14 residues. With 6 bases removed from V and 0 bases from J, the gap between germline ends came to 10 bases. CDR3 loop: CASRSSLSTDTQYF. The CDR3 DNA sequence: TGTGCCAGCAGATCCAGCCTAAGCACAGATACGCAGTATTTT.

The chain recombines TRBV29-1 with TRBJ1-2, with a tentative D call TRBD1 (6 bases). Germline CDR1 is SQVTM and CDR2 is ANQGSEA. The CDR3 is 14 residues long. V lost 4 bases, J lost 4 bases, and 16 bases lay in between. CDR3 region: CSVVGTPAAYGYTF. The CDR3 DNA sequence: TGCAGCGTTGTTGGGACACCCGCGGCCTATGGCTACACCTTC.

This chain links TRBV7-9 with TRBJ2-7; D possibly matches TRBD1 or TRBD2 (5 bases each). Germline CDR1 is SEHNR and CDR2 is FQNEAQ (reference sequence). This CDR3 comprises 14 residues. V was clipped by 5 bases and J by 3 bases, with 14 bases between them. CDR3 nucleotides: TGTGCCAGCAGCGATAGGGACGGCGGCTACGAGCAGTACTTC. It is translated as CASSDRDGGYEQYF. Variable domain in full (rest from reference TRBV7-9 and TRBJ2-7): DTGVSQNPRHKITKRGQNVTFRCDPISEHNRLYWYRQTLGQGPEFLTYFQNEAQLEKSRLLSDRFSAERPKGSFSTLEIQRTEQGDSAMYLCASSDRDGGYEQYFGPGTRLTVT.